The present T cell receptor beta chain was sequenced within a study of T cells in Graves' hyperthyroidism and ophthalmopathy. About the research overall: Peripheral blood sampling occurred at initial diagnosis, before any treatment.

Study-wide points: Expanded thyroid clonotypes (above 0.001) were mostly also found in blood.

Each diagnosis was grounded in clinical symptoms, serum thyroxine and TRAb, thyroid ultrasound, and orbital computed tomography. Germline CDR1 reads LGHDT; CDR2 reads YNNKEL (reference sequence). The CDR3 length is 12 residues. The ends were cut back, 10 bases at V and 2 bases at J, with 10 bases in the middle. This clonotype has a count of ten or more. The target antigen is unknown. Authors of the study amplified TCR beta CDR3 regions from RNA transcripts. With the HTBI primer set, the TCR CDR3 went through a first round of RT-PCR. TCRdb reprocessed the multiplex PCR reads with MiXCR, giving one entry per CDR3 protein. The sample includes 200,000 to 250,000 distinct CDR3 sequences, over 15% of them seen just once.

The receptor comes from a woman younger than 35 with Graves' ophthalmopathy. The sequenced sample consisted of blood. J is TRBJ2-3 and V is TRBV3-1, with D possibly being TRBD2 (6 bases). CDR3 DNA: TGTGCCACCCGGGGGAACACAGATACGCAGTATTTT. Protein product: CATRGNTDTQYF.